The clone carrying this T cell receptor (beta chain) was detected many times. The sample belongs to a study of T cells in Graves' hyperthyroidism and ophthalmopathy. RNA transcripts served as the template for amplifying TCR beta CDR3 regions. Researchers ran a first-round RT-PCR on the TCR CDR3 using the HTBI primer set. Each CDR3 protein gets one entry after TCRdb re-called the multiplex PCR reads with MiXCR. The sample has approximately 610,000 distinct CDR3 sequences, over 12% seen once. The study based diagnoses on clinical symptoms, serum thyroxine and TRAb, thyroid ultrasound and orbital computed tomography. The CDR3 extends over 14 amino acids. Trimming at V came to 6 bases and at J to 4 bases, leaving 8 bases not matched to a gene.

This chain uses TRBV12-3 or TRBV12-4 with TRBJ2-5, with 7 positions matching TRBD1. The clonotype originates from a woman aged 40 to 55 with Graves' ophthalmopathy. The source material was blood. The CDR3 DNA reads TGTGCCAGCAGCCTCTCCAGGGGGAGAGAGACCCAGTACTTC. Translation: CASSLSRGRETQYF.